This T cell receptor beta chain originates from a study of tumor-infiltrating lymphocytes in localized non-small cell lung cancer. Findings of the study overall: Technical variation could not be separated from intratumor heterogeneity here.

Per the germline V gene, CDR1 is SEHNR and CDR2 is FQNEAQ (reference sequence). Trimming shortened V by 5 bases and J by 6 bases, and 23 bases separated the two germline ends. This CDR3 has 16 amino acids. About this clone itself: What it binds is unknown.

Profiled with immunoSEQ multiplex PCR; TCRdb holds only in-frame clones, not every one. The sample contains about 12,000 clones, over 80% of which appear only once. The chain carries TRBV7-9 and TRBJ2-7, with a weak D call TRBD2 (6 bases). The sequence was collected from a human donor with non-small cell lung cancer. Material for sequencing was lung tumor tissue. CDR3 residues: CASSRSEGGLEREQYF. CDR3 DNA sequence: TGTGCCAGCAGCCGCTCGGAGGGAGGCCTTGAACGCGAGCAGTACTTC.